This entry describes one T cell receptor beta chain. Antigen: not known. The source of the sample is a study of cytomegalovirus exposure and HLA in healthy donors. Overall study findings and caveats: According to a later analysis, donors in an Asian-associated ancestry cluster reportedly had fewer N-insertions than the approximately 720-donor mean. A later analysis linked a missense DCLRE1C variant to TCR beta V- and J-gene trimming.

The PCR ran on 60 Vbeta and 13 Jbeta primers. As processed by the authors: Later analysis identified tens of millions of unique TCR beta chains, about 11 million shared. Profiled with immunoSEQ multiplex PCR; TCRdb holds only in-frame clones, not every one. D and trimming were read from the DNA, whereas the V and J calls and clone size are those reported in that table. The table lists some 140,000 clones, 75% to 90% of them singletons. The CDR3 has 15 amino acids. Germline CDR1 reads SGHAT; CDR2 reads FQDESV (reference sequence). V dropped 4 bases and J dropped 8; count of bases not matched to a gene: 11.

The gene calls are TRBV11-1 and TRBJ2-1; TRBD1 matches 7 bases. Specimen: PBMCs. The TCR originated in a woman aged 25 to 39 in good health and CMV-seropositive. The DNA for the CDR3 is TGTGCCAGCAGCTATAACACAGGGGCCGCGGATGAGCAGTTCTTC. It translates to CASSYNTGAADEQFF.